This T cell receptor beta chain comes out of a study of monozygotic twins with inflammatory bowel disease. Study-level findings and limits: Researchers were unable to tell different T cell subtypes apart.

On this clonotype itself: The antigen is unknown.

Per the germline V gene, CDR1 is PRHDT and CDR2 is FYEKMQ (reference sequence). CDR3 length: 14 amino acids. For both chains, the TCRalpha and TCRbeta cDNA went through two nested PCRs of about 17 and 10 cycles. TCRdb reprocessed the 5' RACE reads, with one entry per CDR3 protein and no DNA. This listing includes over 90,000 distinct CDR3 sequences. The rearrangement links TRBV13 to TRBJ2-7; TCRdb's D call, TRBD2, is unchecked because there is no DNA. The sample taken for sequencing was blood. The receptor's source is a human donor with ulcerative colitis or Crohn's disease, or a healthy co-twin of an affected twin (not recorded which). This CDR3 is CASSPRGLAREQYF. The variable domain in full, completed from reference TRBV13 and TRBJ2-7, reads AAGVIQSPRHLIKEKRETATLKCYPIPRHDTVYWYQQGPGQDPQFLISFYEKMQSDKGSIPDRFSAQQFSDYHSELNMSSLELGDSALYFCASSPRGLAREQYFGPGTRLTVT.